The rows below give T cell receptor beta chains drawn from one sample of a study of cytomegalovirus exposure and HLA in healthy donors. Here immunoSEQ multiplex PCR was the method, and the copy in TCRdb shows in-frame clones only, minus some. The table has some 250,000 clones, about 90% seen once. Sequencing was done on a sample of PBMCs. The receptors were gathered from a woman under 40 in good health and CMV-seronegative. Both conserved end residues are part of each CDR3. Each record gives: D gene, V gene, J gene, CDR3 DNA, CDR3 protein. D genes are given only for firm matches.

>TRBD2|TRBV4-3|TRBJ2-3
TGCGCCAGCAGCCAAGGGACTAGCGGGAGAACCACAGATACGCAGTATTTT
CASSQGTSGRTTDTQYF
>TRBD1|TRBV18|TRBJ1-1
TGTGCCAGCTGCAGGTCCAGGGGGATGTCTGAAGCTTTCTTT
CASCRSRGMSEAFF
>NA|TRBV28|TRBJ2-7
TGTGCCAGCAGAGGACGCATCTCCTACGAGCAGTACTTC
CASRGRISYEQYF
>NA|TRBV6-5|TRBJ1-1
TGTGCCAGCCAGCCCTACGGGCACACTGAAGCTTTCTTT
CASQPYGHTEAFF
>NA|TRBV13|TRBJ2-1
TGTGCCAGCAGCTTAGAGCGGACTCTGGCCTCCTACAATGAGCAGTTCTTC
CASSLERTLASYNEQFF
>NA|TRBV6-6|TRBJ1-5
TGTGCCAGCAGAGAAACCGACAGAGGGACCAATCAGCCCCAGCATTTT
CASRETDRGTNQPQHF
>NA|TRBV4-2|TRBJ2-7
TGTGCCAGCAGCCAAGATATAGGGGCTTACGAGCAGTACTTC
CASSQDIGAYEQYF
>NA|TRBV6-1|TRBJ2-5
TGTGCCAGCACTCAGGAGGCCCAAGAGACCCAGTACTTC
CASTQEAQETQYF
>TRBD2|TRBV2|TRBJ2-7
TGTGCCAGCAGCCCTAGCGGCCCCCTTGAGCAGTACTTC
CASSPSGPLEQYF
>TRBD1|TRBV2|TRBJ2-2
TGTGCCAGCACCATACAGGGGGCCGGGGAGCTGTTTTTT
CASTIQGAGELFF
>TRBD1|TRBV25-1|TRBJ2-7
TGTGCCAGCAGTGGGGACAGGGGTAGGGACGAGCAGTACTTC
CASSGDRGRDEQYF
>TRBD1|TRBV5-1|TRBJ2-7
TGCGCCAGCAGCTGGGGTCCGGGACAGGGCGCAAACGAGCAGTACTTC
CASSWGPGQGANEQYF
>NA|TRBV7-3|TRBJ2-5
TGTGCCAGCAGCCTAGGGACAAAAGAGACCCAGTACTTC
CASSLGTKETQYF
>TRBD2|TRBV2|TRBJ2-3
TGTGCCAGCAGTGAGAGGAACGTGGCGGGAGGGGGAGATACGCAGTATTTT
CASSERNVAGGGDTQYF
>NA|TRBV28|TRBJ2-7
TGTGCCAGCAGCCCTCGACGGTTTTACGAGCAGTACTTC
CASSPRRFYEQYF
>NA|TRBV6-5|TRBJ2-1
TGTGCCAGCAGGCCCGACACCTACAATGAGCAGTTCTTC
CASRPDTYNEQFF
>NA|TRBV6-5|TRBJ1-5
TGTGCCAGCAGTTTACGGCAGGATAGCAATCAGCCCCAGCATTTT
CASSLRQDSNQPQHF